Given below is one T cell receptor (beta chain) in context. This sample is drawn from a study of T-cell memory formation after mild COVID-19. Study information: Largely donor-specific sequence clusters came from a couple of donors.

Germline V gene lookup returns CDR1 SEHNR and CDR2 FQNEAQ (reference sequence). CDR3 length: 14 amino acids. The germline V and J ends were trimmed by 2 bases and 3 bases, with 10 bases remaining between them. TCRdb ran MiXCR on the 5' RACE reads and lists one entry per CDR3 protein. The sample consists of roughly 600,000 distinct CDR3 sequences, 18% of them appearing once. The receptor was isolated from an adult woman who had mild COVID-19 (a few samples of this study predate the infection). Cell type and time point are not known. The chain links TRBV7-9 to TRBJ1-1; D ambiguous. The specimen was PBMCs or a T cell subset sorted from them (not recorded which). For the CDR3, the DNA is TGTGCCAGCAGCTTATTGGTCGGGGACACTGAAGCTTTCTTT. Residues: CASSLLVGDTEAFF.